This entry lists 26 T cell receptor beta chains sequenced from one sample in a study of response to subunit inactivated influenza vaccine. TCRdb passed the RT-PCR reads through MiXCR, listing each CDR3 protein once. The sample lists 500,000 or so distinct CDR3 sequences; 16% were seen once. Source: CD4+ T cells sorted from PBMCs, taken about 24 months after vaccination. The receptors come from a man between 50 and 75 years old who received an inactivated influenza vaccine.

Of note for this clonotype: A much larger clone lies one base from this, so it may be a read error. V is TRBV12-3 or TRBV12-4 and J is TRBJ2-7, with a weak D call TRBD2 (7 bases). Between the trimmed V and J ends, which lost 6 bases and 2 bases, there was a span of 11 bases. The CDR3 has 13 residues. The CDR3 nucleotides read TGTGCCAGCAGAGAGGGGGGGACCTACGAGCAGTACTTC. Protein: CASREGGTYEQYF.

This chain connects TRBV20-1 to TRBJ2-5; TRBD2 matches 8 bases. There are 14 residues in the CDR3. CDR1 DFQATT and CDR2 SNEGSKA come from the germline V gene (reference sequence). V was pared by 5 bases and J by 5 bases, with 10 bases of the junction left unmatched. The CDR3: CSAGHGGVGETQYF. The CDR3 region has the DNA TGCAGTGCTGGGCACGGGGGGGTAGGGGAGACCCAGTACTTC.

The rearrangement links TRBV12-3 or TRBV12-4 to TRBJ2-1; 12 bases match TRBD2. This CDR3 contains 14 residues. V trimming: 6 bases; J trimming: 6 bases; junction bases outside the gene matches: 3. As DNA, the CDR3 is TGTGCCAGCAGCAGGACTAGCGGGGTCAATGAGCAGTTCTTC. This encodes CASSRTSGVNEQFF.

The V and J genes are TRBV4-3 and TRBJ2-2; no clear D gene. The V gene lost 2 bases and the J gene lost 0 bases, with 4 bases spanning the gap. Germline CDR1 and CDR2: LGHNA and YSLEER. CDR3 length: 14 residues. The CDR3 spells CASSQRTNTGELFF. The CDR3 nucleotides are TGCGCCAGCAGCCAAAGGACGAACACCGGGGAGCTGTTTTTT.

The V call is TRBV20-1, the J call TRBJ1-2, with 8 bases aligning to TRBD1. The CDR3 is 14 residues long. Per germline, CDR1 DFQATT and CDR2 SNEGSKA (reference sequence). With 0 bases clipped from V and 8 bases from J, the junction kept 8 bases outside the gene matches. The CDR3 DNA sequence: TGCAGTGCTAGAGATTTGGCCAGGGGGCAAGGCTACACCTTC. It encodes CSARDLARGQGYTF.

In this sample, this clonotype turned up many times. V and J are TRBV6-2 or TRBV6-3 and TRBJ2-7; 7 bases are shared with TRBD1. The CDR3 spans 13 residues. The J segment lost 4 bases and the V segment lost 6 bases, leaving 6 bases of the junction unmatched. The germline CDR1 and CDR2 sequences are MNHEY and SVGEGT. CDR3 sequence (DNA): TGTGCCAGCAGCCGGACAGGTCGATACGAGCAGTACTTC. Translated: CASSRTGRYEQYF.

This clonotype occurred many times. The rearrangement joins TRBV12-3 or TRBV12-4 to TRBJ1-1; a possible D gene is TRBD1 (5 bases). Trimming left V 5 bases short and J 3 bases short, with 13 bases between. The CDR3 is made up of 14 amino acids. This chain's CDR3 is CASSPRGGDTEAFF. In DNA form, the CDR3 reads TGTGCCAGCAGTCCACGGGGGGGGGACACTGAAGCTTTCTTT.

The V call is TRBV7-9, the J call TRBJ2-7; the match to TRBD1 covers 11 bases. CDR3 length equals 14 residues. Germline loops: CDR1 SEHNR, CDR2 FQNEAQ (reference sequence). V was clipped by 5 bases and J by 6 bases; unmatched bases: 6. The CDR3, as DNA: TGTGCCAGCAGCATCGGACAGGGGGCGATCGAGCAGTACTTC. It encodes CASSIGQGAIEQYF.

The chain combines TRBV20-1 with TRBJ2-7; either TRBD1 or TRBD2 may supply D (5 bases each). This CDR3 is built from 13 residues. V lost 3 bases and J lost 2, with 11 bases in between. The germline V gene has CDR1 DFQATT and CDR2 SNEGSKA (reference sequence). CDR3 DNA: TGCAGTGCTAGTTCTGGGACCCCCTACGAGCAGTACTTC. This codes for CSASSGTPYEQYF.

The chain is built from TRBV4-2 and TRBJ2-5, with TRBD1 identical over 7 bases. The CDR3 loop spans 15 amino acids. Germline trimming cut 1 base from V and 2 bases from J; bases unmatched to any gene: 4. CDR1 is LGHNA, CDR2 YNFKEQ, per germline. CDR3 sequence reads: CASSQVGGQQETQYF. As DNA, the CDR3 is TGTGCCAGCAGCCAAGTAGGGGGCCAGCAAGAGACCCAGTACTTC.

The chain joins TRBV5-1 to TRBJ2-4; tentative D call: TRBD1 (6 bases). Trimming pared 5 bases from V and 7 bases from J, leaving 19 bases between. This CDR3 spans 15 amino acids. The germline V gene has CDR1 SGHRS and CDR2 YFSETQ. The CDR3 DNA is TGCGCCAGCAGTCGAACCTCGGGCCAGGGGAACATTCAGTACTTC. This codes for CASSRTSGQGNIQYF.

This clonotype was observed a handful of times. The gene calls are TRBV20-1 and TRBJ1-6; 8 nucleotides align to TRBD1. The CDR3 contains 16 residues. V shed 0 bases and J 5 bases; nucleotides not matched to a gene: 6. Per germline, CDR1 DFQATT and CDR2 SNEGSKA (reference sequence). The CDR3 nucleotides are TGCAGTGCTAGAGACCTTCGACAGGGGAATAATTCACCCCTCCACTTT. Its protein is CSARDLRQGNNSPLHF.

This clonotype came up many times. This sequence joins TRBV20-1 and TRBJ1-1; TRBD1 matches 9 bases. V was clipped by 5 bases and J by 9 bases; unmatched bases: 10. Germline CDR1 reads DFQATT; CDR2 reads SNEGSKA (reference sequence). This CDR3 region has 13 residues. CDR3 bases: TGCAGTGCTGCCGGGACAGGGATGAAGAAAGCTTTCTTT. As protein: CSAAGTGMKKAFF.

This chain uses TRBV28 with TRBJ2-7, with D possibly being TRBD1 (5 bases). CDR1 is MDHEN and CDR2 is SYDVKM in the germline V gene. Trimming removed 3 bases at V and 7 bases at J, with 13 bases between. The CDR3 is 13 residues long. The CDR3 reads CASSFARVGEQYF. Here the CDR3 DNA reads TGTGCCAGCAGTTTCGCCAGGGTTGGAGAGCAGTACTTC.

This clonotype came up a few times. V gene TRBV5-1 combines with J gene TRBJ1-1; tentative D call: TRBD1 (5 bases). V lost 5 bases, J lost 12 bases, and 14 bases lay in between. The CDR3 has 11 residues. In germline, CDR1 is SGHRS, CDR2 YFSETQ. The CDR3 DNA follows: TGCGCCAGCAGGGCGCAGGGTCAAACTTTCTTT. This sequence encodes CASRAQGQTFF.

Here the CDR3 reads CASSLSSSGSGETQYF. In nucleotides, the CDR3 is TGTGCCAGCAGCTTATCGTCTAGCGGGAGCGGGGAGACCCAGTACTTC. V gene TRBV7-6 combines with J gene TRBJ2-5; 10 bases fit TRBD2. This CDR3 spans 16 amino acids. In germline, CDR1 is SGHVS, CDR2 FNYEAQ. V shed 2 bases and J 5 bases; nucleotides not matched to a gene: 8.

A few counts support this clonotype. The chain has TRBV20-1 and TRBJ2-7; D is uncertain. Trimming took 3 bases from V and 0 from J, leaving 12 bases between them. Per the germline V gene, CDR1 is DFQATT and CDR2 is SNEGSKA (reference sequence). This CDR3 comprises 14 residues. DNA of the CDR3: TGCAGTGCTAGCCCATTTAAAATCTCCTACGAGCAGTACTTC. Translation gives CSASPFKISYEQYF.

The chain joins TRBV15 to TRBJ1-6; TRBD1 is a possible D gene (5 bases). The CDR3 loop spans 14 amino acids. V was trimmed by 5 bases and J by 5 bases, leaving 10 bases between them. CDR1 is LNHNV and CDR2 is YYDKDF in the germline V gene (reference sequence). CDR3 protein: CATSRGVDNSPLHF. The CDR3 nucleotides read TGTGCCACCAGCCGGGGGGTGGATAATTCACCCCTCCACTTT.

The rearrangement joins TRBV4-1 to TRBJ1-6; TRBD1 is a possible D gene (6 bases). V lost 3 bases to trimming and J lost 7 bases, with 16 bases between them. The CDR3 is made up of 16 amino acids. Germline CDR1 MGHRA, CDR2 YSYEKL. The CDR3 sequence: CASSQITGLRNSPLHF. For the CDR3, the DNA is TGCGCCAGCAGCCAGATAACAGGGCTAAGAAATTCACCCCTCCACTTT.

This clonotype appeared a few times. The rearrangement joins TRBV29-1 to TRBJ2-7; the D gene is possibly TRBD1 (5 bases). V lost 2 bases to trimming and J lost 3 bases, with 20 bases between them. Germline V gene lookup returns CDR1 SQVTM and CDR2 ANQGSEA. This CDR3 has 16 residues. As DNA, the CDR3 is TGCAGCGTTGAAATCGGTTGGCAGGGTCTTGGCTACGAGCAGTACTTC. Its translation: CSVEIGWQGLGYEQYF.

The chain employs TRBV20-1 and TRBJ2-3, with 8 bases matching TRBD2. Losses at the gene ends were 0 bases for V and 4 bases for J; bases not matched to a gene: 6. The V gene's germline CDR1 is DFQATT and CDR2 SNEGSKA (reference sequence). The CDR3 sequence is 15 residues long. The CDR3 here is CSARDINSGADTQYF. The CDR3 region has the DNA TGCAGTGCTAGAGACATAAATAGCGGGGCAGATACGCAGTATTTT.

This clonotype has a handful of counts. J is TRBJ2-7 and V is TRBV15; D gene uncertain. This CDR3 has 13 residues. Trimming shortened V by 0 bases and J by 6 bases, and 9 bases separated the two germline ends. Germline V CDR1 and CDR2: LNHNV, YYDKDF (reference sequence). CDR3 residues: CATSRDLRFEQYF. DNA for the CDR3: TGTGCCACCAGCAGAGATCTCCGGTTCGAGCAGTACTTC.

This clonotype has a handful of counts. The chain combines TRBV20-1 with TRBJ2-2; tentatively, D is TRBD1 (5 bases). Per germline, CDR1 DFQATT and CDR2 SNEGSKA (reference sequence). The ends were cut back, 1 base at V and 0 bases at J, with 15 bases in the middle. This CDR3 is built from 17 residues. The CDR3 loop is CSARASQGSANTGELFF. CDR3 in DNA: TGCAGTGCTAGAGCTTCTCAGGGCTCAGCGAACACCGGGGAGCTGTTTTTT.

The rearrangement links TRBV9 to TRBJ2-1, with 11 bases fitting TRBD2. The V gene's germline CDR1 is SGDLS and CDR2 YYNGEE. Trimming took 2 bases from V and 4 from J; bases not matched to a gene: 5. The CDR3 totals 16 residues. Here the CDR3 DNA reads TGTGCCAGCAGCGTCTCCGGGACTAGCGGATACAATGAGCAGTTCTTC. Its protein product is CASSVSGTSGYNEQFF.

This clonotype was observed a few times. The J gene is TRBJ1-1, the V gene TRBV20-1, with a tentative D call TRBD1 (5 bases). Germline CDR1 and CDR2: DFQATT and SNEGSKA (reference sequence). Trimming stripped 5 bases from V and 4 bases from J, with 14 bases between. The CDR3 is 13 amino acids. The CDR3 DNA sequence: TGCAGTGCTCCACGGCCCGGGGGCACTGAAGCTTTCTTT. This sequence encodes CSAPRPGGTEAFF.

V is TRBV7-2 and J is TRBJ2-1; the D gene is possibly TRBD2 (5 bases). The CDR3 extends over 15 amino acids. V gave up 1 base and J gave up 2 bases, with 9 bases separating them. Germline assignment: CDR1 SGHTA and CDR2 FQGNSA. CDR3 sequence reads: CASSLVASPYNEQFF. As DNA, the CDR3 is TGTGCCAGCAGCTTAGTAGCTAGCCCCTACAATGAGCAGTTCTTC.